These 6 T cell receptor beta chains were sequenced from one sample in a study of neurological immune-mediated disorders. Using its own MiXCR run on the 5' RACE reads, TCRdb lists one record per CDR3 protein. The data hold tens of thousands of distinct CDR3 sequences, with roughly a quarter observed a single time. Sequencing used PBMCs. Every receptor here comes from an older woman in good health.

CDR3 sequence (DNA): TGTGCCAGCAGCCAATTAGGGGGTGTGGGGTACGAGCAGTACTTC. Residues: CASSQLGGVGYEQYF. The V call is TRBV3-1, the J call TRBJ2-7; a weak D match, TRBD1 (6 bases). Germline CDR1 is LGHDT and CDR2 is YNNKEL (reference sequence). Trimming pared 2 bases from V and 4 bases from J, leaving 15 bases between. This CDR3 spans 15 amino acids.

This clonotype appeared many times. CDR3 bases: TGCGCCAGCAGCCAAACCACAGATACGCAGTATTTT. Translated: CASSQTTDTQYF. The chain combines TRBV5-1 with TRBJ2-3; D unresolved. Per germline, CDR1 SGHRS and CDR2 YFSETQ. CDR3 length: 12 amino acids. Trimming removed 4 bases at V and 2 bases at J, with 5 bases between.

This clonotype was counted at least ten times. This chain links TRBV27 with TRBJ1-1; D possibly corresponds to TRBD1 (5 bases). This CDR3 region has 15 residues. Germline assignment: CDR1 MNHEY and CDR2 SMNVEV (reference sequence). V lost 8 bases and J 0 bases, leaving 16 bases between the germline ends. In nucleotides, the CDR3 is TGTGCCAGCCGGTGGGGTCGGGACTTGAACACTGAAGCTTTCTTT. Translated, it gives CASRWGRDLNTEAFF.

The sample holds many counts of this clonotype. The chain joins TRBV6-1 to TRBJ2-1; possibly TRBD1 or TRBD2 for D (5 bases each). This CDR3 has 15 residues. The germline CDR1 and CDR2 sequences are MNHNS and SASEGT. Trimming took 7 bases from V and 12 from J, leaving 25 bases between them. As DNA, the CDR3 is TGTGCCAGCACTCTAAGCCCCCGGGACGCTTCAGGGCAGTTCTTC. Its protein product is CASTLSPRDASGQFF.

This clonotype was recorded at least ten times. The chain couples TRBV20-1 to TRBJ1-2; D might be TRBD1 (5 bases). This CDR3 region has 14 residues. Trimming took off 1 base at V and 8 bases at J, with 17 bases between the two ends. The V gene's germline CDR1 is DFQATT and CDR2 SNEGSKA (reference sequence). The DNA for the CDR3 is TGCAGTGCTAGAGTCTTCGGGGACGGCCACGGCTACACCTTC. This codes for CSARVFGDGHGYTF.

This clonotype has at least ten counts. The chain recombines TRBV11-2 with TRBJ2-1; 7 bases are a match to TRBD1. V trimming: 5 bases; J trimming: 7 bases; junction bases outside the gene matches: 8. This CDR3 is 14 amino acids long. The germline gives CDR1 SGHAT, CDR2 FQNNGV. In DNA, the CDR3 is TGTGCCAGCAGCCGCCTAAGGGGGCGGAATGAGCAGTTCTTC. Its translation is CASSRLRGRNEQFF.